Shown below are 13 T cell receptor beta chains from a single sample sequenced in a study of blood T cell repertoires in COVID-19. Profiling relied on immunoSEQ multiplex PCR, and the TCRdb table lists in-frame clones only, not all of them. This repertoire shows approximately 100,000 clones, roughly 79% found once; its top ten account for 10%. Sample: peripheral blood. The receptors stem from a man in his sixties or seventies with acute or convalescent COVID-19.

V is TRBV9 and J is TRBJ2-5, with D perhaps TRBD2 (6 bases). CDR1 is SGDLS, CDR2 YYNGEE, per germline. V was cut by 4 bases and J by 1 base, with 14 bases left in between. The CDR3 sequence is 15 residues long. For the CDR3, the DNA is TGTGCCAGCAGCACTAGGACTACGATCCAAGAGACCCAGTACTTC. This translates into CASSTRTTIQETQYF.

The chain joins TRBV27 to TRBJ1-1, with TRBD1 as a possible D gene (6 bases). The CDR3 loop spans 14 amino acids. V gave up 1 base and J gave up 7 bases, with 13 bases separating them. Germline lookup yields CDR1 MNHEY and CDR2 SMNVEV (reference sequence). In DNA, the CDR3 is TGTGCCAGCAGTTTATTGCAGGGGCGAGGTGAAGCTTTCTTT. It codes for CASSLLQGRGEAFF.

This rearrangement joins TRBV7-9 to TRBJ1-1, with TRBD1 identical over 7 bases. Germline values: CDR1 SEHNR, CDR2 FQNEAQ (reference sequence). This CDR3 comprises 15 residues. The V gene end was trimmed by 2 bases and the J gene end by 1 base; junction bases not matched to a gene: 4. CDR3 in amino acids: CASSLFSGGNTEAFF. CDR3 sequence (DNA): TGTGCCAGCAGCTTATTCTCAGGGGGGAACACTGAAGCTTTCTTT.

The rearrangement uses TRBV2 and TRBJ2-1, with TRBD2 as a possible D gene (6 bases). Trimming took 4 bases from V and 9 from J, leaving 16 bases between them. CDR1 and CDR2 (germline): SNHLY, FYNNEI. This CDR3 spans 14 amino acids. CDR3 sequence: CASSGSRGIAEQFF. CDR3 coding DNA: TGTGCCAGCAGTGGGTCCCGGGGGATAGCTGAGCAGTTCTTC.

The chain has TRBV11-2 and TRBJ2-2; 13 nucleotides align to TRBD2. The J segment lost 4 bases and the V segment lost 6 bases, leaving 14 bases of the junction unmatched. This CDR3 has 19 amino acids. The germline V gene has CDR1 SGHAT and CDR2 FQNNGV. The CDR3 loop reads CASRWGLAGRLLGTGELFF. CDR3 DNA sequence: TGTGCCAGCAGGTGGGGACTAGCGGGGAGGCTCCTTGGCACCGGGGAGCTGTTTTTT.

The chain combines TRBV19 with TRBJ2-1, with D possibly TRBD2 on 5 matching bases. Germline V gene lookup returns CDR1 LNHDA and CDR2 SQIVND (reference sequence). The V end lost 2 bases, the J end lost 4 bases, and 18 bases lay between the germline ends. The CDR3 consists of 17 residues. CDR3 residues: CASSISGGYMGYNEQFF. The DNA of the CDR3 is TGTGCCAGTAGTATATCTGGAGGCTACATGGGATACAATGAGCAGTTCTTC.

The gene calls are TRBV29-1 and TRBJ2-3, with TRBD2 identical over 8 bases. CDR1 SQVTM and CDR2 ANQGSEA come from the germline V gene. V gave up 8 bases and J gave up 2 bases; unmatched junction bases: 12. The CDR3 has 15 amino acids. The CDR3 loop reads CSLRGASGHTDTQYF. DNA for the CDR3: TGCAGCCTAAGGGGGGCTAGCGGGCACACAGATACGCAGTATTTT.

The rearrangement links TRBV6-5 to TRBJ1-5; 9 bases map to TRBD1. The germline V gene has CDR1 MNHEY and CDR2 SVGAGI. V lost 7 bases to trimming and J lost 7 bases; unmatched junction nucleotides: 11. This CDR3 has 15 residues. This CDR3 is CASKSTTGGRQPQHF. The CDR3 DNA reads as TGTGCCAGCAAGTCCACAACAGGGGGCCGGCAGCCCCAGCATTTT.

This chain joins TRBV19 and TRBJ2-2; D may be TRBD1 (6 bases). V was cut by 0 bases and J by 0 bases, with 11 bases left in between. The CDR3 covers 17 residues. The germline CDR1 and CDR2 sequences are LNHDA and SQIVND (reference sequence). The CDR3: CASSIDRGIANTGELFF. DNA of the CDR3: TGTGCCAGTAGTATAGACAGGGGCATTGCGAACACCGGGGAGCTGTTTTTT. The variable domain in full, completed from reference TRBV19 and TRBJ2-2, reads DGGITQSPKYLFRKEGQNVTLSCEQNLNHDAMYWYRQDPGQGLRLIYYSQIVNDFQKGDIAEGYSVSREKKESFPLTVTSAQKNPTAFYLCASSIDRGIANTGELFFGEGSRLTVL.

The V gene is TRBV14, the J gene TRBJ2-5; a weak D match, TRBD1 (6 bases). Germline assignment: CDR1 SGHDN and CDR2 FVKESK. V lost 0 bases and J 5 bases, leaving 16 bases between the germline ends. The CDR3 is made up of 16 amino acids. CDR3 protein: CASSQDQTGSRETQYF. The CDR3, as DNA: TGTGCCAGCAGCCAAGATCAAACAGGGAGTAGGGAGACCCAGTACTTC. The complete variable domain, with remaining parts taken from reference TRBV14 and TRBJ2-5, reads EAGVTQFPSHSVIEKGQTVTLRCDPISGHDNLYWYRRVMGKEIKFLLHFVKESKQDESGMPNNRFLAERTGGTYSTLKVQPAELEDSGVYFCASSQDQTGSRETQYFGPGTRLLVL.

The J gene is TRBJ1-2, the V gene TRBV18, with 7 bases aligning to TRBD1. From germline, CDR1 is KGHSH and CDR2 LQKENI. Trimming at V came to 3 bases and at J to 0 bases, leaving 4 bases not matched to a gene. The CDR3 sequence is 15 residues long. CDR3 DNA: TGTGCCAGCTCACCCCGGGACAGCTCTAACTATGGCTACACCTTC. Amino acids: CASSPRDSSNYGYTF.

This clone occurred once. The CDR3 DNA sequence: TGTGCCAGCTCACCTGGGACACATCAAAACACTGAAGCTTTCTTT. It is translated as CASSPGTHQNTEAFF. The chain uses TRBV18 and TRBJ1-1; D may be TRBD1 (6 bases). The V end was cut by 3 bases, the J end by 2 bases, with 13 bases between. This CDR3 is 15 amino acids long. Germline-derived CDR1 and CDR2 are KGHSH and LQKENI.

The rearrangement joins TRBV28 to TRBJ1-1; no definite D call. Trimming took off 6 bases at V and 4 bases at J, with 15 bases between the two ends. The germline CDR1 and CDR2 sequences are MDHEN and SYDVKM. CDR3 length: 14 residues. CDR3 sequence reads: CASSSFGPRTEAFF. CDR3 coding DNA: TGTGCCAGCAGCTCATTTGGGCCACGCACTGAAGCTTTCTTT. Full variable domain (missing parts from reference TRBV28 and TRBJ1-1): DVKVTQSSRYLVKRTGEKVFLECVQDMDHENMFWYRQDPGLGLRLIYFSYDVKMKEKGDIPEGYSVSREKKERFSLILESASTNQTSMYLCASSSFGPRTEAFFGQGTRLTVV.